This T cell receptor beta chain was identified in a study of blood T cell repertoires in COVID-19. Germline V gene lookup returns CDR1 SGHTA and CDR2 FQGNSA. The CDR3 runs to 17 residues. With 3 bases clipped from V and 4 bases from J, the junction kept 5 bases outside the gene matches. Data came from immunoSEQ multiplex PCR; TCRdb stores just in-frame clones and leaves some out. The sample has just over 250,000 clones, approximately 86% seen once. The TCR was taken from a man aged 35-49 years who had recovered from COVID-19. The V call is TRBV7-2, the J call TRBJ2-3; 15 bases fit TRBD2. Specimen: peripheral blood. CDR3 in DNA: TGTGCCAGCAGCTTCGGACTAGCGGGGGGGCGGGCAGATACGCAGTATTTT. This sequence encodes CASSFGLAGGRADTQYF.